What follows describes a single T cell receptor beta chain. This record belongs to a study of Graves' ophthalmopathy and Graves' hyperthyroidism. CDR3 size: 15 residues. Germline V gives CDR1 SGHNT, CDR2 YENEEA. With 0 bases clipped from V and 7 bases from J, the junction kept 3 bases outside the gene matches. The authors amplified TCR beta CDR3 regions, and they did so from RNA transcripts for repertoire sequencing. After a first-round RT-PCR with HTBI primers, a second-round multiplex PCR was run. TCRdb used MiXCR to reprocess the multiplex PCR reads, holding one entry per CDR3 protein. The repertoire holds about 500,000 distinct CDR3 sequences, with 13% to 15% as singletons.

The chain carries TRBV11-3 and TRBJ1-6, with 7 bases that match TRBD1. This receptor was taken from a woman aged 30 to 39 with Graves' ophthalmopathy. Sequencing was performed on blood. The CDR3, as DNA: TGTGCCAGCAGCTTAGAAGGGGGCGGGAATTCACCCCTCCACTTT. Its protein product is CASSLEGGGNSPLHF. The variable domain in full, completed from reference TRBV11-3 and TRBJ1-6, reads EAGVVQSPRYKIIEKKQPVAFWCNPISGHNTLYWYLQNLGQGPELLIRYENEEAVDDSQLPKDRFSAERLKGVDSTLKIQPAELGDSAVYLCASSLEGGGNSPLHFGNGTRLTVT.